A single sample is the source of the 22 T cell receptor beta chains below, sequenced in a study of graft-versus-host responses after intestinal transplantation. For these TCRs, the target antigens are not known. TCRdb keeps only in-frame clones here, not all; method: immunoSEQ multiplex PCR. The data hold about 59,000 clones, with almost 95% observed a single time. Specimen: unstimulated CD4+ T cells sorted from spleen or lymph node cells, collected before transplant. The receptor source for this set is a human donor who was the organ donor for an intestinal transplant.

This clone was seen a handful of times. J is TRBJ2-1 and V is TRBV7-9, with TRBD2 matching 10 bases. Germline V gene lookup returns CDR1 SEHNR and CDR2 FQNEAQ (reference sequence). V lost 1 base to trimming and J lost 9 bases; unmatched junction nucleotides: 6. This CDR3 region has 15 residues. The DNA for the CDR3 is TGTGCCAGCAGCTTAGTGAGCGGGGGGGCGGTTGAGCAGTTCTTC. Protein: CASSLVSGGAVEQFF.

The rearrangement uses TRBV15 and TRBJ1-6; D ambiguous. With 0 bases removed from V and 7 bases from J, the gap between germline ends came to 10 bases. Germline lookup yields CDR1 LNHNV and CDR2 YYDKDF (reference sequence). The CDR3 length is 15 residues. The CDR3 region is CATSRDKGKNSPLHF. As DNA, the CDR3 is TGTGCCACCAGCAGAGATAAAGGGAAGAATTCACCCCTCCACTTT.

The chain links TRBV27 to TRBJ2-3; 12 bases agree with TRBD1. V was pared by 4 bases and J by 8 bases, with 10 bases of the junction left unmatched. CDR1 and CDR2 (germline): MNHEY, SMNVEV (reference sequence). CDR3 size: 16 residues. The CDR3 is CASSSGQGAAQGTQYF. CDR3 in DNA: TGTGCCAGCAGTTCGGGACAGGGGGCGGCGCAAGGTACGCAGTATTTT.

In this sample, this clone turned up once. At one end the junction does not follow the germline gene, possibly because of a read error. The J gene is TRBJ2-5, the V gene TRBV5-1; no clear D. There are 13 residues in the CDR3. CDR1 is SGHRS, CDR2 YFSETQ, per germline. The CDR3 protein is CANSLEEGETQYF. CDR3 nucleotides: TGCGCCAACAGCTTGGAAGAAGGAGAGACCCAGTACTTC.

The chain has TRBV6-5 and TRBJ1-2; 7 nucleotides line up with TRBD1. Germline V gene lookup returns CDR1 MNHEY and CDR2 SVGAGI. This CDR3 is 13 amino acids long. After removal of 2 bases from V and 8 bases from J, the junction contained 5 bases not matched to a gene. The CDR3 DNA is TGTGCCAGCAGTTACCGACAGGGAAAAGGCTACACCTTC. Translation gives CASSYRQGKGYTF.

V usage is TRBV18 and J usage is TRBJ2-1; TRBD2 aligns across 7 bases. J gave up 6 bases and V 1 base, and 6 bases lay outside the gene matches. Germline CDR1 reads KGHSH; CDR2 reads LQKENI. The length of the CDR3 is 15 residues. The CDR3, as DNA: TGTGCCAGCTCACCACTGGGGGGGAGTAGCAATGAGCAGTTCTTC. Protein product: CASSPLGGSSNEQFF.

This chain uses TRBV6-6 with TRBJ1-2, with a weak D call TRBD1 (5 bases). Trimming removed 4 bases at V and 3 bases at J, with 12 bases between. The CDR3 extends over 14 amino acids. The germline V gene encodes CDR1 MNHNY and CDR2 SVGAGI (reference sequence). CDR3 loop: CASSFWGMDYGYTF. The CDR3 region has the DNA TGTGCCAGCAGTTTTTGGGGCATGGACTATGGCTACACCTTC.

The rearrangement uses TRBV5-6 and TRBJ2-3, with D possibly called TRBD1 or TRBD2 (5 bases each). This CDR3 has 14 amino acids. Trimming cost V 4 bases and J 2 bases, with 11 bases left between them. The V gene's germline CDR1 is SGHDT and CDR2 YYEEEE. The CDR3 is CASSMGRITDTQYF. The CDR3 bases are TGTGCCAGCAGCATGGGACGAATCACAGATACGCAGTATTTT.

This chain uses TRBV5-8 with TRBJ2-1; no firm D call. Per the germline V gene, CDR1 is SGHTS and CDR2 is YDEGEE. The V gene lost 0 bases and the J gene lost 4 bases, with 11 bases spanning the gap. The CDR3 runs to 15 residues. As DNA, the CDR3 is TGTGCCAGCAGCTTGGAAAGGTTGGGGTACAATGAGCAGTTCTTC. Translation: CASSLERLGYNEQFF. Together with reference TRBV5-8 and TRBJ2-1, the CDR3 gives the full variable domain: EAGVTQSPTHLIKTRGQQATLRCSPISGHTSVYWYQQALGLGLQFLLWYDEGEERNRGNFPPRFSGRQFPNYSSELNVNALELEDSALYLCASSLERLGYNEQFFGPGTRLTVL.

This chain joins TRBV6-1 and TRBJ2-5; D remains unclear. CDR1 MNHNS and CDR2 SASEGT come from the germline V gene. The CDR3 runs 13 residues. V lost 3 bases and J lost 1, with 6 bases in between. CDR3 sequence reads: CASSETPQETQYF. In DNA, the CDR3 is TGTGCCAGCAGTGAGACCCCCCAAGAGACCCAGTACTTC.

This clone was seen a single time. The rearrangement joins TRBV7-3 to TRBJ2-5; 10 bases align to TRBD2. This CDR3 has 15 residues. Germline CDR1 SGHTA, CDR2 FQGTGA. The ends lost 4 bases at V and 4 bases at J; junction bases unmatched: 6. The CDR3 loop is CASSYGASGGETQYF. The CDR3 DNA sequence: TGTGCCAGCAGCTACGGTGCTAGCGGGGGAGAGACCCAGTACTTC.

This rearrangement joins TRBV18 to TRBJ2-4, with D maybe TRBD1 (5 bases). The germline V gene has CDR1 KGHSH and CDR2 LQKENI. Between the trimmed V and J ends, which lost 2 bases and 0 bases, there was a span of 20 bases. This CDR3 spans 19 amino acids. As DNA, the CDR3 is TGTGCCAGCTCACCAAATCAGGGTCGTGCCCGTTTAGCCAAAAACATTCAGTACTTC. Amino acid sequence: CASSPNQGRARLAKNIQYF. Supplemented by reference TRBV18 and TRBJ2-4, the full variable domain reads NAGVMQNPRHLVRRRGQEARLRCSPMKGHSHVYWYRQLPEEGLKFMVYLQKENIIDESGMPKERFSAEFPKEGPSILRIQQVVRGDSAAYFCASSPNQGRARLAKNIQYFGAGTRLSVL.

This chain joins TRBV6-6 and TRBJ2-3; 7 positions agree with TRBD2. Germline-derived CDR1 and CDR2 are MNHNY and SVGAGI (reference sequence). This CDR3 region has 14 residues. Trimming at V came to 6 bases and at J to 2 bases, leaving 5 bases not matched to a gene. DNA for the CDR3: TGTGCCAGCAGAAGCGGGGTTCTCACAGATACGCAGTATTTT. This translates into CASRSGVLTDTQYF.

The chain employs TRBV11-3 and TRBJ1-4; D not certain. This CDR3 has 14 amino acids. CDR1 SGHNT and CDR2 YENEEA come from the germline V gene. V was pared by 0 bases and J by 4 bases, with 6 bases between. The DNA for the CDR3 is TGTGCCAGCAGCTTAGAACAATTTAATGAAAAACTGTTTTTT. This encodes CASSLEQFNEKLFF.

The chain has TRBV21-1 and TRBJ1-2; TRBD1, the table's D call, was not compared with the DNA. TRBV21-1 is flagged as a pseudogene. The CDR3 consists of 13 residues. The CDR3 sequence: CASSIQANYGYTF. As DNA, the CDR3 is TGTGCCAGCAGCATTCAGGCTAACTATGGCTACACCTTC.

This clone has a handful of counts. J is TRBJ1-3 and V is TRBV6-4, with unresolved D. Germline lookup yields CDR1 MRHNA and CDR2 SNTAGT. CDR3 size: 15 residues. V was trimmed by 6 bases and J by 2 bases, leaving 14 bases between them. CDR3 nucleotide sequence: TGTGCCAGCAGCCCGACGGGATCCCCTGGAAACACCATATATTTT. Translation gives CASSPTGSPGNTIYF.

The chain employs TRBV9 and TRBJ1-2; D may be TRBD1 (5 bases). Germline-derived CDR1 and CDR2 are SGDLS and YYNGEE. The V end was cut by 3 bases, the J end by 8 bases, with 17 bases between. The CDR3 length is 14 residues. The CDR3 loop is CASSAPLGQEGYTF. The CDR3 DNA sequence: TGTGCCAGCAGCGCCCCCCTGGGGCAGGAAGGCTACACCTTC.

J is TRBJ2-7 and V is TRBV7-2, with D maybe TRBD1 (6 bases). Germline V gene lookup returns CDR1 SGHTA and CDR2 FQGNSA. Trimming shortened V by 6 bases and J by 1 base, and 13 bases separated the two germline ends. This CDR3 has 14 amino acids. This CDR3 reads CASSRTVPSYEQYF. Here the CDR3 DNA reads TGTGCCAGCAGTCGGACAGTCCCTTCCTACGAGCAGTACTTC.

The gene calls are TRBV9 and TRBJ2-3; TRBD2 matches at 9 bases. The CDR3 totals 17 residues. From germline, CDR1 is SGDLS and CDR2 YYNGEE. V dropped 2 bases and J dropped 4; count of bases not matched to a gene: 11. This CDR3 is CASSVMTGRGGPDTQYF. The DNA for the CDR3 is TGTGCCAGCAGCGTGATGACTGGGCGGGGGGGCCCAGATACGCAGTATTTT.

The chain combines TRBV10-1 with TRBJ1-6, with D possibly being TRBD1 (5 bases). The CDR3 is 12 amino acids. Between the trimmed V and J ends, which lost 8 bases and 14 bases, there was a span of 16 bases. CDR1 is WNHNN, CDR2 SYGVQD, per germline (reference sequence). Here the CDR3 reads CASDRGSETLHF. Written as DNA, the CDR3 is TGCGCCAGCGACCGGGGCTCGGAAACCCTCCACTTT.

This clone was recorded once. This chain connects TRBV9 to TRBJ2-3; 8 bases agree with TRBD2. With 0 bases clipped from V and 5 bases from J, the junction kept 5 bases outside the gene matches. The V gene's germline CDR1 is SGDLS and CDR2 YYNGEE. This CDR3 has 15 amino acids. The CDR3 sequence is CASSVGGGQVDTQYF. The CDR3 nucleotides read TGTGCCAGCAGCGTAGGCGGGGGGCAAGTAGATACGCAGTATTTT.

In nucleotides, the CDR3 is TGTGCCAGCAGTGCGGCTATGGCTAATTCACCCCTCCACTTT. Residues: CASSAAMANSPLHF. This chain connects TRBV6-5 to TRBJ1-6; no definite D call. CDR1 and CDR2 from the germline V gene are MNHEY and SVGAGI. This CDR3 spans 14 amino acids. V lost 5 bases to trimming and J lost 6 bases, with 11 bases between them.